One and the same sample provided the 12 T cell receptor beta chains below, sequenced in a study of yellow fever vaccine responses in identical twins. TCRdb ran MiXCR on the RT-PCR reads and lists one entry per CDR3 protein. The table shows more than 2,500 distinct CDR3 sequences, with 75% to 90% occurring only once. The specimen was T cells from blood (PBMCs), unsorted or a sorted subset (not recorded which), collected before or after yellow fever vaccination (not recorded which). The receptors were sampled from a woman aged 18-29 years who received the yellow fever vaccine.

This rearrangement joins TRBV28 to TRBJ2-2; TRBD1 matches 11 bases. Per the germline V gene, CDR1 is MDHEN and CDR2 is SYDVKM. CDR3 length: 14 amino acids. V was pared by 8 bases and J by 6 bases, with 5 bases of the junction left unmatched. The CDR3 DNA reads TGTGCCAGCCTAAGGACAGGGGGCGCCGGGGAGCTGTTTTTT. The encoded protein is CASLRTGGAGELFF.

This clonotype was detected only once. V is TRBV29-1 and J is TRBJ2-1, with 9 nucleotides matching TRBD1. Trimming removed 7 bases from V and 7 bases from J; junction bases left unmatched: 11. This CDR3 comprises 14 residues. Per the germline V gene, CDR1 is SQVTM and CDR2 is ANQGSEA. DNA of the CDR3: TGCAGCGCCAAACCCGGGACAGGGTATAATGAGCAGTTCTTC. This translates into CSAKPGTGYNEQFF.

V and J are TRBV5-5 and TRBJ1-5; D perhaps matches TRBD1 (6 bases). The V end lost 4 bases, the J end lost 6 bases, and 14 bases lay between the germline ends. This CDR3 spans 14 amino acids. Germline lookup yields CDR1 SGHKS and CDR2 YYEKEE (reference sequence). CDR3 DNA: TGTGCCAGCAGCAGCAGGGGAGGAGGTCAGCCCCAGCATTTT. This translates into CASSSRGGGQPQHF. The full variable domain, with the rest looked up from reference TRBV5-5 and TRBJ1-5, is DAGVTQSPTHLIKTRGQQVTLRCSPISGHKSVSWYQQVLGQGPQFIFQYYEKEERGRGNFPDRFSARQFPNYSSELNVNALLLGDSALYLCASSSRGGGQPQHFGDGTRLSIL.

The chain is built from TRBV6-5 and TRBJ1-2, with D uncertain. Between the trimmed V and J ends, which lost 0 bases and 8 bases, there was a span of 13 bases. The CDR3 loop spans 14 amino acids. Per germline, CDR1 MNHEY and CDR2 SVGAGI. CDR3 in DNA: TGTGCCAGCAGTTACTCCCTACGACTAGAAGGCTACACCTTC. This gives the protein CASSYSLRLEGYTF.

The V call is TRBV7-3, the J call TRBJ2-2; D gene unclear. V was trimmed by 5 bases and J by 5 bases, leaving 15 bases between them. The CDR3 has 15 residues. The V gene's germline CDR1 is SGHTA and CDR2 FQGTGA. Here the CDR3 reads CASSPTSLITGELFF. The CDR3 nucleotides read TGTGCCAGCAGCCCGACCTCATTAATTACCGGGGAGCTGTTTTTT.

This rearrangement joins TRBV18 to TRBJ2-2; D is unclear. V was trimmed by 6 bases and J by 3 bases, leaving 14 bases between them. Germline V gene sequence: CDR1 KGHSH, CDR2 LQKENI. CDR3 size: 15 residues. This CDR3 reads CASSPLGSYTGELFF. The CDR3 DNA sequence: TGTGCCAGCTCCCCCCTAGGATCTTACACCGGGGAGCTGTTTTTT.

This rearrangement joins TRBV19 to TRBJ1-5; 9 bases match TRBD1. The length of the CDR3 is 17 residues. Per germline, CDR1 LNHDA and CDR2 SQIVND (reference sequence). J gave up 3 bases and V 5 bases, and 11 bases lay outside the gene matches. This chain's CDR3 is CASSSAGTGSPNQPQHF. The CDR3 DNA sequence: TGTGCCAGTAGTTCCGCCGGGACAGGGTCTCCCAATCAGCCCCAGCATTTT.

The V and J genes are TRBV18 and TRBJ1-6; tentatively, D is TRBD1 (6 bases). Deletions cut 6 bases from V and 7 bases from J, with 19 bases between. The CDR3 contains 16 residues. Germline CDR1 KGHSH, CDR2 LQKENI. The CDR3 region is CASSPLPTGGNSPLHF. In DNA form, the CDR3 reads TGTGCCAGCTCTCCGCTCCCGACAGGTGGCAATTCACCCCTCCACTTT.

The chain couples TRBV5-4 to TRBJ2-1; 7 bases match TRBD1. The CDR3 consists of 14 residues. J lost 4 bases, V lost 4 bases, and 5 bases had no gene match. Germline CDR1 SGHNT, CDR2 YYREEE (reference sequence). CDR3 DNA: TGTGCCAGCAGCGCCCCGGGACAGTACAATGAGCAGTTCTTC. As protein: CASSAPGQYNEQFF.

The V gene is TRBV11-3, the J gene TRBJ2-1, with D perhaps matching TRBD2 (6 bases). The CDR3 length is 14 residues. Trimming cost V 7 bases and J 5 bases, with 15 bases left between them. CDR1 and CDR2 (germline): SGHNT, YENEEA. This CDR3 is CASKRSTSNNEQFF. The CDR3 DNA is TGTGCCAGCAAACGCTCGACTAGTAACAATGAGCAGTTCTTC. Variable domain in full (rest from reference TRBV11-3 and TRBJ2-1): EAGVVQSPRYKIIEKKQPVAFWCNPISGHNTLYWYLQNLGQGPELLIRYENEEAVDDSQLPKDRFSAERLKGVDSTLKIQPAELGDSAVYLCASKRSTSNNEQFFGPGTRLTVL.

The chain carries TRBV11-2 and TRBJ2-1; no clear D. The CDR3 consists of 12 residues. Trimming shortened V by 6 bases and J by 7 bases, and 10 bases separated the two germline ends. Germline-derived CDR1 and CDR2 are SGHAT and FQNNGV. CDR3 amino acids: CASSPTLNEQFF. The CDR3 nucleotides read TGTGCCAGCAGTCCAACCCTAAATGAGCAGTTCTTC.

V and J are TRBV11-2 and TRBJ1-2; TRBD1 might be the D (5 bases). Germline loops: CDR1 SGHAT, CDR2 FQNNGV. CDR3 length equals 13 residues. With 5 bases removed from V and 7 bases from J, the gap between germline ends came to 14 bases. The CDR3 sequence is CASSPTRDSGYTF. The CDR3 coding sequence is TGTGCCAGCAGCCCTACCAGGGATAGTGGCTACACCTTC.